Following are 8 T cell receptor beta chains from one sample sequenced in a study of T cell responses to AZD1222 COVID-19 vaccine. The repertoire was sequenced with immunoSEQ multiplex PCR; TCRdb's copy has only in-frame clones and lacks some. The table records about 150,000 clones, over 90% of them present only once. The sample in question was peripheral blood, obtained on day 0 of AZD1222 vaccination. The receptor set was obtained from an adult in good health.

The V call is TRBV2, the J call TRBJ1-2; 10 positions agree with TRBD1. CDR1 and CDR2 (germline): SNHLY, FYNNEI. The CDR3 covers 15 residues. The junction had 3 bases not matched to a gene; V was cut back by 1 base and J by 4 bases. The CDR3 loop is CASSEETGGLYGYTF. The CDR3 DNA follows: TGTGCCAGCAGTGAAGAGACAGGGGGCCTCTATGGCTACACCTTC.

The chain is built from TRBV30 and TRBJ1-6; no definite D call. CDR1 GTSNPN and CDR2 SVGIG come from the germline V gene (reference sequence). The CDR3 loop spans 13 amino acids. V was clipped by 0 bases and J by 7 bases, with 7 bases between them. This CDR3 reads CAWSVQINSPLHF. CDR3 DNA sequence: TGTGCCTGGAGTGTACAGATCAATTCACCCCTCCACTTT. Drawing the rest from reference TRBV30 and TRBJ1-6, the complete variable domain is SQTIHQWPATLVQPVGSPLSLECTVEGTSNPNLYWYRQAAGRGLQLLFYSVGIGQISSEVPQNLSASRPQDRQFILSSKKLLLSDSGFYLCAWSVQINSPLHFGNGTRLTVT.

The CDR3 here is CASRTLTGTGHNEQYF. CDR3 nucleotide sequence: TGCGCCAGCAGAACCTTAACCGGGACAGGGCACAACGAGCAGTACTTC. The chain is built from TRBV5-1 and TRBJ2-7; TRBD1 matches 9 bases. Trimming at V came to 5 bases and at J to 5 bases, leaving 14 bases not matched to a gene. Germline assignment: CDR1 SGHRS and CDR2 YFSETQ. The CDR3 extends over 16 amino acids.

The J gene is TRBJ2-2, the V gene TRBV11-2; D not resolved. The CDR3 has 13 amino acids. The germline V gene encodes CDR1 SGHAT and CDR2 FQNNGV. The V gene lost 5 bases and the J gene lost 0 bases, with 4 bases spanning the gap. The CDR3 DNA is TGTGCCAGCAGCGTAGCGAACACCGGGGAGCTGTTTTTT. Amino acids: CASSVANTGELFF.

This clone appeared once. V gene TRBV2 combines with J gene TRBJ1-6; unclear D gene. Between the trimmed V and J ends, which lost 4 bases and 0 bases, there was a span of 13 bases. Germline CDR1 SNHLY, CDR2 FYNNEI. This CDR3 contains 17 residues. CDR3 DNA: TGTGCCAGCAGTGCGGGCAGGAGAAGCTCCTATAATTCACCCCTCCACTTT. It specifies CASSAGRRSSYNSPLHF.

The V gene is TRBV7-2, the J gene TRBJ2-3; TRBD2 aligns across 10 bases. Germline CDR1 SGHTA, CDR2 FQGNSA. The V gene end was trimmed by 2 bases and the J gene end by 6 bases; junction bases not matched to a gene: 8. The CDR3 extends over 16 amino acids. The CDR3 loop reads CASSLQLAGDLDTQYF. The DNA for the CDR3 is TGTGCCAGCAGCTTACAGCTAGCGGGAGATTTGGATACGCAGTATTTT.

This sequence joins TRBV5-1 and TRBJ2-7; 10 bases map to TRBD2. Looked up from germline, CDR1 is SGHRS and CDR2 is YFSETQ. This CDR3 has 14 amino acids. The junction had 4 bases not matched to a gene; V was cut back by 1 base and J by 6 bases. CDR3 region: CASSLTVAGGEQYF. DNA for the CDR3: TGCGCCAGCAGCTTGACCGTAGCGGGGGGCGAGCAGTACTTC.

The J gene is TRBJ2-5, the V gene TRBV30, with D uncertain. In germline, CDR1 is GTSNPN, CDR2 SVGIG (reference sequence). V shed 1 base and J shed 5 bases, with 14 bases lying between them. The CDR3 length is 14 residues. The CDR3 nucleotides read TGTGCCTGGAGTGGGAGACGGGTGGGGGAGACCCAGTACTTC. Its translation: CAWSGRRVGETQYF.